This is a list of T cell receptor beta chains from one sample in a study of response to subunit inactivated influenza vaccine. TCRdb passed the RT-PCR reads through MiXCR, listing each CDR3 protein once. The data hold over 150,000 distinct CDR3 sequences, with 7.5% to 10% observed a single time. Sequences were derived from non-naive T cells sorted from PBMCs, sampled on the day of vaccination. The receptor source for this set is a man aged 45 to 65 who received an inactivated influenza vaccine. Each CDR3 is given with its conserved first and last residue. Fields, in order: D gene, V gene, J gene, clone size, CDR3 protein, CDR3 DNA. D genes are given only for firm matches. Only some rows state a clone size, as once, few, many or a class for expanded clones.

D gene: -; V gene: TRBV28; J gene: TRBJ2-1; clone size: few; CDR3 protein: CASSLLAAEQFF; CDR3 DNA: TGTGCCAGCAGTTTATTGGCAGCCGAGCAGTTCTTC
D gene: -; V gene: TRBV18; J gene: TRBJ2-2; clone size: -; CDR3 protein: CANSSGTGELFF; CDR3 DNA: TGTGCCAACTCATCCGGTACCGGGGAGCTGTTTTTT
D gene: -; V gene: TRBV15; J gene: TRBJ1-1; clone size: -; CDR3 protein: CATSRLGGGTEAFF; CDR3 DNA: TGTGCCACCAGCAGACTCGGGGGCGGCACTGAAGCTTTCTTT
D gene: TRBD2; V gene: TRBV5-1; J gene: TRBJ2-1; clone size: many; CDR3 protein: CASSLLSGGPGNEQFF; CDR3 DNA: TGCGCCAGCAGCTTGCTTAGCGGGGGCCCCGGGAATGAGCAGTTCTTC
D gene: -; V gene: TRBV5-6; J gene: TRBJ2-5; clone size: -; CDR3 protein: CASSLGTVQETQYF; CDR3 DNA: TGTGCCAGCAGCTTGGGCACAGTACAAGAGACCCAGTACTTC
D gene: TRBD1; V gene: TRBV3-1; J gene: TRBJ2-1; clone size: many; CDR3 protein: CASNLRDRGPNEQFF; CDR3 DNA: TGTGCCAGCAACCTCCGGGACAGGGGGCCCAATGAGCAGTTCTTC
D gene: -; V gene: TRBV28; J gene: TRBJ1-1; clone size: -; CDR3 protein: CASSSYRDQNTEAFF; CDR3 DNA: TGTGCCAGCAGTTCGTACAGGGATCAGAACACTGAAGCTTTCTTT
D gene: TRBD1; V gene: TRBV4-2; J gene: TRBJ1-1; clone size: -; CDR3 protein: CASSQPWTGGLTEAFF; CDR3 DNA: TGTGCCAGCAGCCAACCCTGGACAGGGGGCTTGACTGAAGCTTTCTTT
D gene: -; V gene: TRBV12-3/TRBV12-4; J gene: TRBJ2-2; clone size: many; CDR3 protein: CASTEVGANTGELFF; CDR3 DNA: TGTGCCAGCACCGAAGTAGGGGCGAACACCGGGGAGCTGTTTTTT
D gene: -; V gene: TRBV20-1; J gene: TRBJ2-1; clone size: -; CDR3 protein: CSARALVSYNEQFF; CDR3 DNA: TGCAGTGCTAGAGCTCTCGTCTCTTACAATGAGCAGTTCTTC
D gene: TRBD1; V gene: TRBV10-3; J gene: TRBJ1-2; clone size: few; CDR3 protein: CAISALQGGYGYTF; CDR3 DNA: TGTGCCATCAGTGCCCTACAGGGGGGCTATGGCTACACCTTC
D gene: -; V gene: TRBV12-3/TRBV12-4; J gene: TRBJ1-5; clone size: -; CDR3 protein: CASSLGPGRSNQPQHF; CDR3 DNA: TGTGCCAGCAGTTTAGGCCCGGGACGGAGCAATCAGCCCCAGCATTTT
D gene: TRBD1; V gene: TRBV2; J gene: TRBJ1-2; clone size: -; CDR3 protein: CASNPDRGYGYTF; CDR3 DNA: TGTGCCAGCAACCCGGACAGGGGCTATGGCTACACCTTC
D gene: -; V gene: TRBV7-2; J gene: TRBJ2-7; clone size: few; CDR3 protein: CASSPHPGSQEQYF; CDR3 DNA: TGTGCCAGCAGCCCCCACCCCGGAAGCCAGGAGCAGTACTTC
D gene: -; V gene: TRBV5-1; J gene: TRBJ1-6; clone size: few; CDR3 protein: CASSLGMDSKKSPLHF; CDR3 DNA: TGCGCCAGCAGCTTGGGTATGGACAGTAAAAAATCACCCCTCCACTTT
D gene: -; V gene: TRBV4-3; J gene: TRBJ1-3; clone size: -; CDR3 protein: CASSQGSGTGRNTIYF; CDR3 DNA: TGCGCCAGCAGCCAGGGCTCCGGGACGGGACGGAACACCATATATTTT
D gene: TRBD1; V gene: TRBV28; J gene: TRBJ2-7; clone size: few; CDR3 protein: CASREGTGYEQYF; CDR3 DNA: TGTGCCAGCAGGGAAGGGACAGGGTACGAGCAGTACTTC
D gene: TRBD2; V gene: TRBV18; J gene: TRBJ2-3; clone size: many; CDR3 protein: CASSPGLAGVITDTQYF; CDR3 DNA: TGTGCCAGCTCACCCGGACTAGCGGGAGTCATCACAGATACGCAGTATTTT
D gene: -; V gene: TRBV5-4; J gene: TRBJ2-5; clone size: few; CDR3 protein: CASSLLKQETQYF; CDR3 DNA: TGTGCCAGCAGCTTGCTAAAGCAAGAGACCCAGTACTTC
D gene: TRBD2; V gene: TRBV11-2; J gene: TRBJ2-1; clone size: -; CDR3 protein: CASSLASGIHEQFF; CDR3 DNA: TGTGCCAGCAGCTTAGCTAGCGGGATTCATGAGCAGTTCTTC
D gene: -; V gene: TRBV30; J gene: TRBJ1-5; clone size: -; CDR3 protein: CAWSFTANQPQHF; CDR3 DNA: TGTGCCTGGAGTTTTACAGCCAATCAGCCCCAGCATTTT
D gene: -; V gene: TRBV21-1; J gene: TRBJ2-2; clone size: many; CDR3 protein: CASSDQRRGVRTGELFF; CDR3 DNA: TGTGCCAGCAGCGACCAGAGAAGAGGGGTTCGCACCGGGGAGCTGTTTTTT
D gene: TRBD2; V gene: TRBV6-5; J gene: TRBJ2-7; clone size: few; CDR3 protein: CASSLAAGDYEQYF; CDR3 DNA: TGTGCCAGCAGTTTGGCGGCGGGGGACTACGAGCAGTACTTC
D gene: -; V gene: TRBV10-3; J gene: TRBJ2-3; clone size: once; CDR3 protein: CAISTSGDTQYF; CDR3 DNA: TGTGCCATCAGCACCAGCGGGGATACGCAGTATTTT
D gene: TRBD2; V gene: TRBV6-2/TRBV6-3; J gene: TRBJ2-3; clone size: -; CDR3 protein: CASSYRRGGTDTQYF; CDR3 DNA: TGTGCCAGCAGTTACAGACGGGGGGGAACAGATACGCAGTATTTT
D gene: -; V gene: TRBV24-1; J gene: TRBJ1-2; clone size: -; CDR3 protein: CATSLARNYGYTF; CDR3 DNA: TGTGCCACCAGTCTGGCACGTAACTATGGCTACACCTTC
D gene: -; V gene: TRBV7-2; J gene: TRBJ2-7; clone size: many; CDR3 protein: CASSLGGGPKGQYF; CDR3 DNA: TGTGCCAGCAGCTTAGGCGGGGGCCCCAAGGGGCAGTACTTC